This T cell receptor (beta chain) was profiled in a study of regulatory T cells in long-lasting Graves disease. A few counts support this clonotype. CDR3 length: 16 amino acids. Germline V gene data show CDR1 as MGHRA and CDR2 as YSYEKL. Trimming cost V 2 bases and J 4 bases, with 14 bases left between them. According to the study, TCR beta libraries were built with iRepertoire HTBI primers and CDR3-region Arm-PCR. TCRdb called the multiplex PCR reads again in MiXCR, with one record for every CDR3 protein. The sample includes over 500,000 distinct CDR3 sequences, about 15% of them seen just once. Time point indicated: newly diagnosed GD, antithyroid drugs for less than 3 months. From PBMCs, RNA was extracted and then used to make the TCR library. These data were likewise used in another study, on T cells in Graves' hyperthyroidism and ophthalmopathy. That paper states: Graves' hyperthyroidism showing no ophthalmopathy progression within 18 months was considered stable. Among clonotypes expanded in thyroid above 0.001, most were also found in blood.

Specimen: peripheral blood mononuclear cells (PBMCs), collected at new diagnosis, from a patient treated with antithyroid drugs. The rearrangement uses TRBV4-1 and TRBJ2-2, with D possibly matching TRBD2 (6 bases). The TCR comes from a woman aged 30 to 39 with Graves disease. The CDR3 DNA sequence: TGCGCCAGCAGCCAAAGGCCGGGGGACGGCACCGGGGAGCTGTTTTTT. Amino acids: CASSQRPGDGTGELFF.